In this sample, the clone carrying this T cell receptor (beta chain) turned up a few times. Antigen specificity is unknown. These data come from a study of human T cells and chemical hapten exposure. The length of the CDR3 is 18 residues. From germline, CDR1 is KGHSH and CDR2 LQKENI. Trimming cost V 2 bases and J 2 bases; bases outside gene matches: 9. The time point denotes: pre-sensitization, week 0. The sample's treatment: therapeutic diphenylcyclopropenone sensitization with weekly scalp DPC. MiXCR was run by TCRdb on the RACE reads, yielding one entry per CDR3 protein. The table shows around 180,000 distinct CDR3 sequences, with roughly 30% occurring only once. General observations from the study: Relative to control repertoires, expanded TCRs gave rise to significantly more large CDR3 similarity clusters.

The TCR comes from a woman under 40 with alopecia areata. Some clones in this sample may be carry-over from other donors' samples. This sample comprised whole blood, obtained in connection with sensitization to the hapten diphenylcyclopropenone (DPC). This chain joins TRBV18 and TRBJ2-7, with 13 bases aligning to TRBD2. The CDR3 reads CASSPTLSLAGGPYEQYF. The CDR3 nucleotides read TGTGCCAGCTCACCAACCCTATCACTAGCGGGAGGGCCCTACGAGCAGTACTTC.